This section outlines one T cell receptor (beta chain) sequence together with its context. Then a second PCR, running roughly 7 to 11 cycles, was carried out with a sample-barcoded 5' primer and a J-beta primer mix. From the 5' RACE reads, TCRdb called clonotypes with MiXCR, one entry per CDR3 protein. The table lists more than 1,000,000 distinct CDR3 sequences, under 30% of them singletons, with about 0.72% in the top ten. The sample originates from a study of blood T cells in healthy people across ages. Separately, the same data were catalogued under a study of T cells of mothers and their children. Per that study: Second-PCR primer M1S introduced sample barcodes and 2-4 random nucleotides. Similar effects of thymic selection on TCR recombination output were recorded in related and unrelated pairs.

The clonotype was recovered from a girl aged 2-9 years in good health. Sequenced input: blood.

The CDR3 loop is CSVEDVRSYEQYF. As DNA, the CDR3 is TGCAGCGTTGAAGACGTCAGGTCCTACGAGCAGTACTTC. The V and J genes are TRBV29-1 and TRBJ2-1; D gene ambiguous. Matching the DNA end better, TRBJ2-7 makes the J call doubtful. The CDR3 is 13 amino acids. Germline CDR1 SQVTM, CDR2 ANQGSEA.